These 32 T cell receptor beta chains came from one sample sequenced in a study of shared clonotypes between healthy human individuals. Some clones are missing from TCRdb's copy, which holds only in-frame ones; the method was immunoSEQ multiplex PCR. This table has approximately 1,500,000 clones, 98% appearing once. The sample taken for sequencing was naive CD4+ T cells sorted from blood. Sample subset: CD45RA+ positively selected. The receptors shown here come from a man aged 25 to 45 in good health.

V gene TRBV5-1 combines with J gene TRBJ2-2; D may be TRBD1 or TRBD2 (5 bases each). The CDR3 is 15 amino acids. Germline-derived CDR1 and CDR2 are SGHRS and YFSETQ. Trimming pared 4 bases from V and 1 base from J, leaving 11 bases between. The CDR3 nucleotides are TGCGCCAGCAGCCCCCGGGACGGGAACACCGGGGAGCTGTTTTTT. Amino acid sequence: CASSPRDGNTGELFF.

The chain employs TRBV9 and TRBJ2-5; 9 nucleotides align to TRBD2. The V gene's germline CDR1 is SGDLS and CDR2 YYNGEE. This CDR3 region has 14 residues. J was trimmed by 3 bases and V by 4 bases; bases with no gene match: 4. The CDR3 region is CASSRASGEETQYF. The CDR3 DNA reads TGTGCCAGCAGCCGAGCTAGCGGGGAAGAGACCCAGTACTTC.

This clone was detected once. The chain couples TRBV11-3 to TRBJ2-7, with a possible D match to TRBD2 (5 bases). This CDR3 has 16 residues. Germline values: CDR1 SGHNT, CDR2 YENEEA. Trimming cost V 5 bases and J 6 bases, with 23 bases left between them. This CDR3 is CASSPGSRQAFAEQYF. As DNA, the CDR3 is TGTGCCAGCAGCCCTGGGAGTCGCCAGGCTTTCGCCGAGCAGTACTTC.

The chain recombines TRBV28 with TRBJ2-7, with 7 bases matching TRBD1. The CDR3 is 14 residues long. V dropped 6 bases and J dropped 13; count of bases not matched to a gene: 18. Germline CDR1 and CDR2: MDHEN and SYDVKM. CDR3 amino acids: CASSLPQPRDSVYF. The CDR3 coding sequence is TGTGCCAGCAGCCTACCCCAACCCCGGGACAGCGTATACTTC.

This clone appeared once. The gene calls are TRBV28 and TRBJ2-2; TRBD2 matches 7 bases. Germline trimming cut 4 bases from V and 9 bases from J; bases unmatched to any gene: 5. Looked up from germline, CDR1 is MDHEN and CDR2 is SYDVKM. The CDR3 has 13 amino acids. The CDR3 spells CASSSGGSRELFF. The DNA for the CDR3 is TGTGCCAGCAGTTCAGGCGGGAGTAGGGAGCTGTTTTTT.

DNA for the CDR3: TGTGCCAGCAGCTCTTTAGACGGCTACGAGCAGTACTTC. Translation gives CASSSLDGYEQYF. The chain combines TRBV7-6 with TRBJ2-7; D gene unclear. The germline V gene has CDR1 SGHVS and CDR2 FNYEAQ. The CDR3 is 13 amino acids. The V end was cut by 4 bases, the J end by 3 bases, with 10 bases between. The entire variable domain, with the rest obtained from reference TRBV7-6 and TRBJ2-7, is as follows: GAGVSQSPRYKVTKRGQDVALRCDPISGHVSLYWYRQALGQGPEFLTYFNYEAQQDKSGLPNDRFSAERPEGSISTLTIQRTEQRDSAMYRCASSSLDGYEQYFGPGTRLTVT.

Here the CDR3 reads CATSTGANNQPQHF. For the CDR3, the DNA is TGTGCCACCTCGACAGGGGCCAACAATCAGCCCCAGCATTTT. The chain uses TRBV10-3 and TRBJ1-5; 8 positions agree with TRBD1. CDR1 and CDR2 (germline): ENHRY, SYGVKD. The V and J ends lost 10 bases and 3 bases, in that order; junction bases with no gene match: 8. CDR3 length equals 14 residues.

V gene TRBV18 combines with J gene TRBJ2-2, with D maybe TRBD2 (6 bases). The CDR3 is 15 amino acids. In germline, CDR1 is KGHSH, CDR2 LQKENI. The V end lost 6 bases, the J end lost 1 base, and 12 bases lay between the germline ends. The chain's CDR3 is CASSGGQLNTGELFF. In DNA form, the CDR3 reads TGTGCCAGCTCTGGAGGGCAGCTGAACACCGGGGAGCTGTTTTTT.

This clone was observed once. The sample contains more than one DNA sequence encoding this CDR3. This chain joins TRBV4-1 and TRBJ2-1; 10 nucleotides align to TRBD2. The CDR3 covers 16 residues. The V and J ends lost 2 bases and 2 bases, in that order; junction bases with no gene match: 3. Germline loops: CDR1 MGHRA, CDR2 YSYEKL. The CDR3 protein is CASSQLGLAAYNEQFF. CDR3 bases: TGCGCCAGCAGCCAACTAGGACTAGCGGCCTACAATGAGCAGTTCTTC.

The rearrangement joins TRBV5-4 to TRBJ2-1; no definite D call. This CDR3 has 14 amino acids. Germline V CDR1 and CDR2: SGHNT, YYREEE (reference sequence). Trimming took off 4 bases at V and 7 bases at J, with 15 bases between the two ends. The CDR3: CASSHRARGNEQFF. The CDR3 DNA sequence: TGTGCCAGCAGCCACCGGGCCCGCGGAAATGAGCAGTTCTTC.

The chain has TRBV10-3 and TRBJ2-7; 8 positions match TRBD1. The CDR3 spans 13 residues. The germline V gene has CDR1 ENHRY and CDR2 SYGVKD. Unmatched junction bases numbered 13, after V lost 11 bases and J lost 7 bases. The CDR3 loop reads CASQPGQGGEQYF. CDR3 sequence (DNA): TGTGCCTCTCAACCAGGACAGGGCGGGGAGCAGTACTTC.

The V gene is TRBV14, the J gene TRBJ2-1; D might be TRBD2 (7 bases). This CDR3 is 15 amino acids long. The V end was cut by 1 base, the J end by 8 bases, with 15 bases between. Per the germline V gene, CDR1 is SGHDN and CDR2 is FVKESK. The CDR3 is CASSQVVGGGHEQFF. CDR3 sequence (DNA): TGTGCCAGCAGCCAAGTTGTGGGAGGGGGGCATGAGCAGTTCTTC. The full variable domain, rest sourced from reference TRBV14 and TRBJ2-1, is EAGVTQFPSHSVIEKGQTVTLRCDPISGHDNLYWYRRVMGKEIKFLLHFVKESKQDESGMPNNRFLAERTGGTYSTLKVQPAELEDSGVYFCASSQVVGGGHEQFFGPGTRLTVL.

This chain links TRBV28 with TRBJ2-7; D uncertain. This CDR3 spans 14 amino acids. Trimming removed 5 bases at V and 3 bases at J, with 14 bases between. CDR1 MDHEN and CDR2 SYDVKM come from the germline V gene. CDR3 bases: TGTGCCAGCAGTCCCCCGATAGCCTTCTACGAGCAGTACTTC. As protein: CASSPPIAFYEQYF.

This clone was seen just once. The chain combines TRBV7-2 with TRBJ2-3; TRBD2 is a possible D gene (5 bases). CDR1 is SGHTA, CDR2 FQGNSA, per germline. CDR3 length equals 15 residues. Trimming removed 5 bases at V and 1 base at J, with 13 bases between. DNA for the CDR3: TGTGCCAGCAGCCCGATTTGGGGAGGCACAGATACGCAGTATTTT. Translated, it gives CASSPIWGGTDTQYF.

J is TRBJ1-5 and V is TRBV27; no reliable D call. V lost 8 bases and J lost 2, with 16 bases in between. CDR1 is MNHEY and CDR2 is SMNVEV in the germline V gene (reference sequence). This CDR3 spans 15 amino acids. The CDR3: CASSRLSEGNQPQHF. The CDR3 bases are TGTGCCAGCTCGAGGTTGTCTGAAGGCAATCAGCCCCAGCATTTT.

This chain uses TRBV2 with TRBJ2-1; TRBD2 aligns across 10 bases. The CDR3 length is 14 residues. Looked up from germline, CDR1 is SNHLY and CDR2 is FYNNEI. V shed 2 bases and J 7 bases; nucleotides not matched to a gene: 2. The CDR3 loop reads CASSESGGVNEQFF. The CDR3 DNA reads TGTGCCAGCAGTGAAAGCGGGGGGGTTAATGAGCAGTTCTTC.

This clone was detected once. CDR3 protein: CASSLDNGGFEQYF. CDR3 bases: TGCGCCAGCAGCTTGGACAATGGGGGGTTCGAGCAGTACTTC. V usage is TRBV5-1 and J usage is TRBJ2-7, with D perhaps matching TRBD2 (6 bases). This CDR3 has 14 amino acids. V was trimmed by 0 bases and J by 6 bases, leaving 13 bases between them. In germline, CDR1 is SGHRS, CDR2 YFSETQ.

The gene calls are TRBV5-8 and TRBJ2-1; D might be TRBD1 (5 bases). Looked up from germline, CDR1 is SGHTS and CDR2 is YDEGEE. V shed 0 bases and J shed 3 bases, with 16 bases lying between them. This CDR3 comprises 17 residues. The CDR3 region is CASSLERQGIRYNEQFF. For the CDR3, the DNA is TGTGCCAGCAGCTTGGAGAGGCAGGGAATACGCTACAATGAGCAGTTCTTC. Looking up the rest from reference TRBV5-8 and TRBJ2-1 gives the full variable domain: EAGVTQSPTHLIKTRGQQATLRCSPISGHTSVYWYQQALGLGLQFLLWYDEGEERNRGNFPPRFSGRQFPNYSSELNVNALELEDSALYLCASSLERQGIRYNEQFFGPGTRLTVL.

The rearrangement uses TRBV5-1 and TRBJ2-5; 7 nucleotides match TRBD1. This CDR3 spans 14 amino acids. The ends lost 6 bases at V and 5 bases at J; junction bases unmatched: 10. The germline V gene encodes CDR1 SGHRS and CDR2 YFSETQ. This CDR3 reads CASNPTGVGETQYF. DNA for the CDR3: TGCGCCAGCAACCCCACAGGGGTAGGGGAGACCCAGTACTTC.

This rearrangement joins TRBV6-5 to TRBJ1-5; 12 bases are shared with TRBD1. This CDR3 contains 14 residues. CDR1 and CDR2 from the germline V gene are MNHEY and SVGAGI. With 8 bases clipped from V and 4 bases from J, the junction kept 3 bases outside the gene matches. In DNA form, the CDR3 reads TGTGCCAGCCGGGACAGGGGGCCTAATCAGCCCCAGCATTTT. It yields the protein CASRDRGPNQPQHF.

This chain connects TRBV18 to TRBJ1-1; unclear D gene. The CDR3 totals 12 residues. The germline V gene encodes CDR1 KGHSH and CDR2 LQKENI. V was pared by 2 bases and J by 7 bases, with 8 bases between. The CDR3 loop reads CASSPTRSEAFF. CDR3 nucleotides: TGTGCCAGCTCACCAACGCGGAGTGAAGCTTTCTTT.

This rearrangement joins TRBV5-1 to TRBJ2-3; weak D call: TRBD2 (6 bases). The germline CDR1 and CDR2 sequences are SGHRS and YFSETQ. Deletions cut 4 bases from V and 1 base from J, with 13 bases between. The CDR3 loop spans 15 amino acids. The CDR3 sequence: CASSLEDYRTDTQYF. CDR3 sequence (DNA): TGCGCCAGCAGCCTAGAGGACTACCGCACAGATACGCAGTATTTT.

The J gene is TRBJ2-7, the V gene TRBV4-2, with a possible D match to TRBD1 (6 bases). The CDR3 has 16 amino acids. The V gene's germline CDR1 is LGHNA and CDR2 YNFKEQ. V gave up 2 bases and J gave up 0 bases, with 14 bases separating them. This chain's CDR3 is CASSQQGQMSSYEQYF. CDR3 coding DNA: TGTGCCAGCAGCCAACAGGGACAAATGAGCTCCTACGAGCAGTACTTC.

J is TRBJ1-2 and V is TRBV7-9; TRBD1 might be the D (6 bases). V was cut by 5 bases and J by 5 bases, with 18 bases left in between. Germline CDR1 reads SEHNR; CDR2 reads FQNEAQ (reference sequence). The CDR3 runs 15 residues. The CDR3 DNA sequence: TGTGCCAGCAGCATCCACCAACAGGGTAGTTATGGCTACACCTTC. Translation gives CASSIHQQGSYGYTF.

The gene calls are TRBV6-5 and TRBJ2-1, with 7 bases lining up with TRBD2. The V segment lost 0 bases and the J segment 6 bases; nucleotides outside the gene matches: 5. Germline V gives CDR1 MNHEY, CDR2 SVGAGI. The CDR3 totals 15 residues. CDR3: CASSYSAGLSNEQFF. CDR3 coding DNA: TGTGCCAGCAGTTACTCGGCGGGACTATCCAATGAGCAGTTCTTC.

This clone occurred once. The CDR3 sequence: CASRELAGAEQYF. The CDR3 bases are TGTGCCAGCAGAGAACTAGCGGGAGCCGAGCAGTACTTC. The chain links TRBV27 to TRBJ2-7; 11 bases match TRBD2. V gave up 6 bases and J gave up 6 bases; unmatched junction bases: 4. Germline-derived CDR1 and CDR2 are MNHEY and SMNVEV (reference sequence). There are 13 residues in the CDR3.

The chain carries TRBV5-1 and TRBJ2-2, with D possibly being TRBD1 (5 bases). Germline CDR1 SGHRS, CDR2 YFSETQ. There are 15 residues in the CDR3. The V end was cut by 4 bases, the J end by 0 bases, with 10 bases between. This chain's CDR3 is CASSPTASNTGELFF. The CDR3 DNA sequence: TGCGCCAGCAGCCCGACAGCCTCGAACACCGGGGAGCTGTTTTTT.

The V and J genes are TRBV5-6 and TRBJ2-7, with TRBD2 as a possible D gene (6 bases). CDR3 length: 15 residues. Trimming took off 3 bases at V and 2 bases at J, with 15 bases between the two ends. Per the germline V gene, CDR1 is SGHDT and CDR2 is YYEEEE. CDR3 sequence: CASSYGTSRTYEQYF. For the CDR3, the DNA is TGTGCCAGCAGCTACGGGACTTCCAGAACCTACGAGCAGTACTTC.

V gene TRBV27 combines with J gene TRBJ2-7; 7 nucleotides match TRBD1. The CDR3 is made up of 14 amino acids. With V trimmed by 2 bases and J by 4 bases, 5 bases remained unmatched. The germline gives CDR1 MNHEY, CDR2 SMNVEV (reference sequence). CDR3 in amino acids: CASSLDARGYEQYF. The CDR3 DNA sequence: TGTGCCAGCAGTTTAGACGCCAGGGGGTACGAGCAGTACTTC.

This chain links TRBV19 with TRBJ1-5; 9 bases agree with TRBD1. V was clipped by 6 bases and J by 6 bases; unmatched bases: 6. Germline V lookup: CDR1 LNHDA, CDR2 SQIVND (reference sequence). This CDR3 spans 14 amino acids. The CDR3 sequence is CASSATGGGQPQHF. As DNA, the CDR3 is TGTGCCAGTAGCGCGACAGGGGGAGGTCAGCCCCAGCATTTT.

V is TRBV7-2 and J is TRBJ1-3; a possible D gene is TRBD1 (5 bases). V gave up 5 bases and J gave up 3 bases, with 20 bases separating them. The CDR3 length is 17 residues. The germline V gene encodes CDR1 SGHTA and CDR2 FQGNSA. CDR3 DNA: TGTGCCAGCAGCCCCTCGCGGGGCTTGGGCTTTGGAAACACCATATATTTT. Its translation: CASSPSRGLGFGNTIYF.

The V call is TRBV14, the J call TRBJ2-2, with 7 bases that match TRBD1. With V trimmed by 2 bases and J by 5 bases, 2 bases remained unmatched. Germline V gene lookup returns CDR1 SGHDN and CDR2 FVKESK. This CDR3 is 14 amino acids long. The CDR3 DNA is TGTGCCAGCAGCCAAAGGGGGCGGACCGGGGAGCTGTTTTTT. Its protein product is CASSQRGRTGELFF.